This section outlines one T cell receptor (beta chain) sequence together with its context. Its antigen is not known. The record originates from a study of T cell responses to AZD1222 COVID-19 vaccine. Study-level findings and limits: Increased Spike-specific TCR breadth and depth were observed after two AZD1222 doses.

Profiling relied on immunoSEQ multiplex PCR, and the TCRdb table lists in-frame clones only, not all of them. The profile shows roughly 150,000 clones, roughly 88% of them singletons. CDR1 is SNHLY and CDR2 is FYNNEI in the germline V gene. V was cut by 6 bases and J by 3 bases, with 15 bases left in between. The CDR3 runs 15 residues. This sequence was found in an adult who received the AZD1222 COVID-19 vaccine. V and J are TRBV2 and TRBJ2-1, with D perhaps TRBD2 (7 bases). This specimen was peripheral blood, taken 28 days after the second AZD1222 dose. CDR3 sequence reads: CASSEGGVDYNEQFF. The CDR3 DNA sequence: TGTGCCAGCAGCGAGGGGGGGGTGGACTACAATGAGCAGTTCTTC.